This is a list of T cell receptor beta chains from one sample in a study of T cell responses to AZD1222 COVID-19 vaccine. Profiled with immunoSEQ multiplex PCR; TCRdb holds only in-frame clones, not every one. The table shows 96,000 or so clones, with roughly 90% occurring only once. Sequenced here: peripheral blood, sampled on day 0 of AZD1222 vaccination. Receptors were obtained from an adult in good health. CDR3s include the opening cysteine and the closing phenylalanine or tryptophan. The D gene is left open where the match is weak. Part of the rows lack a size; the others show once, few, many or a class for expanded clones.

.	TRBJ2-1	.	TRBV28	TGTGCCAGCACGGGAGTGATGAACAATGAGCAGTTCTTC	CASTGVMNNEQFF
.	TRBJ2-3	TRBD2	TRBV5-6	TGTGCCAGCAGCCCAGGACTAGCGGGAATCACAGATACGCAGTATTTT	CASSPGLAGITDTQYF
.	TRBJ2-3	.	TRBV6-2/TRBV6-3	TGTGCCAGCAGTTACGGACGATTCACAGATACGCAGTATTTT	CASSYGRFTDTQYF
.	TRBJ2-6	.	TRBV2	TGTGCCAGCAGTGATCCGGGGCTACGCTCTGGGGCCAACGTCCTGACTTTC	CASSDPGLRSGANVLTF
.	TRBJ1-5	.	TRBV24-1	TGTGCCATCGCAGGGGATAGCAATCAGCCCCAGCATTTT	CAIAGDSNQPQHF
.	TRBJ2-7	.	TRBV12-3/TRBV12-4	TGTGCCAGCAGCCGGGACATTCCCTACGAGCAGTACTTC	CASSRDIPYEQYF
once	TRBJ1-2	TRBD1	TRBV5-1	TGCGCCAGCAGCTTGGCGACACGGGACAGGTATCCTCACTATGGCTACACCTTC	CASSLATRDRYPHYGYTF
.	TRBJ1-1	TRBD1	TRBV19	TGTGCCAGTAGATTAGGACAGGGCATAGACACTGAAGCTTTCTTT	CASRLGQGIDTEAFF
.	TRBJ2-7	TRBD1	TRBV9	TGTGCCAGCAGCGTTGGGACAGGGGACTCCTACGAGCAGTACTTC	CASSVGTGDSYEQYF
.	TRBJ2-7	TRBD1	TRBV28	TGTGCCACCTTGGACAGGGCTGAATACGAGCAGTACTTC	CATLDRAEYEQYF
.	TRBJ1-5	.	TRBV6-2/TRBV6-3	TGTGCCAGCAGTTACGTGATGCGTGAAAATCAGCCCCAGCATTTT	CASSYVMRENQPQHF
.	TRBJ2-2	.	TRBV7-3	TGTGCCAGCAGCTTATCCACGACAGTTACCGGGGAGCTGTTTTTT	CASSLSTTVTGELFF
.	TRBJ2-7	TRBD2	TRBV27	TGTGCCAGCAGTCTAAGCGGGAGGGCCTTCTACGAGCAGTACTTC	CASSLSGRAFYEQYF
.	TRBJ2-6	TRBD1	TRBV28	TGTGCCAGCAGTTTAGCGGACAGGGTCAGCTCTGGGGCCAACGTCCTGACTTTC	CASSLADRVSSGANVLTF
.	TRBJ2-3	TRBD2	TRBV11-3	TGTGCCAGCAGGGCAGCGGGGGCAGATACGCAGTATTTT	CASRAAGADTQYF
.	TRBJ1-4	TRBD1	TRBV30	TGTGCCTGGAGGGTAACAGGGGGCCAGGAAAAACTGTTTTTT	CAWRVTGGQEKLFF
.	TRBJ1-2	.	TRBV5-1	TGCGCCAGCAGCCTATTCAGGGGAGACGGCTACACCTTC	CASSLFRGDGYTF
.	TRBJ2-1	TRBD2	TRBV4-1	TGCGCCAGCTCCCGACTAGCGGGAGTTGGAGGCAATGAGCAGTTCTTC	CASSRLAGVGGNEQFF
.	TRBJ2-3	TRBD1	TRBV4-3	TGCGCCAGCAGCCAAGAGGCCGGGACAGGGAACGCAGATACGCAGTATTTT	CASSQEAGTGNADTQYF
.	TRBJ2-7	.	TRBV2	TGTGCCAGCGACGGTCCAGGGGTCCACGAGCAGTACTTC	CASDGPGVHEQYF
.	TRBJ2-7	.	TRBV3-1/TRBV3-2	TGTGCCAGCAGCCCGTGGACGGCCTCCTACGAGCAGTACTTC	CASSPWTASYEQYF
.	TRBJ2-7	TRBD2	TRBV2	TGTGCCAGCAGATCCGGGACTAGCGGGAGCCTTTACGAGCAGTACTTC	CASRSGTSGSLYEQYF
.	TRBJ2-1	.	TRBV4-3	TGCGCCAGCAGCCAAGTAGCGAGCTCCTACAATGAGCAGTTCTTC	CASSQVASSYNEQFF
.	TRBJ2-2	.	TRBV7-3	TGTGCCAGCAGCTTTGGGGGAACCGGGGAGCTGTTTTTT	CASSFGGTGELFF
.	TRBJ2-1	.	TRBV6-5	TGTGCCAGCAGGGCCCGACAGAGCTCCTACAATGAGCAGTTCTTC	CASRARQSSYNEQFF
.	TRBJ2-1	.	TRBV9	TGTGCCAGCAGCTCCGGGACTCCCAATGAGCAGTTCTTC	CASSSGTPNEQFF
.	TRBJ2-1	TRBD2	TRBV9	TGTGCCAGCAGCGTCACCCCCCTAGCGGGAGAGGTCAATGAGCAGTTCTTC	CASSVTPLAGEVNEQFF
.	TRBJ2-1	TRBD1	TRBV3-1/TRBV3-2	TGTGCCAGCAGCAGCCGGGACAGGGTTGTATATGAGCAGTTCTTC	CASSSRDRVVYEQFF
.	TRBJ2-3	TRBD2	TRBV27	TGTGCCACCGGACTAGTCGAAGGGGGCACAGATACGCAGTATTTT	CATGLVEGGTDTQYF
few	TRBJ2-7	.	TRBV6-2/TRBV6-3	TGTGCCAGCAGCAACAGGGTTCCTGACTACGAGCAGTACTTC	CASSNRVPDYEQYF
.	TRBJ2-7	TRBD2	TRBV28	TGTGCCAGCAGGCGGACTAGCGGGAGGGCCTGGGTCTACGAGCAGTACTTC	CASRRTSGRAWVYEQYF
.	TRBJ2-6	TRBD1	TRBV7-6	TGTGCCAGCAGCACCGATACAGGGGCGCCCTTCGGGGCCAACGTCCTGACTTTC	CASSTDTGAPFGANVLTF
.	TRBJ2-1	.	TRBV4-2	TGTGCCAGCAGCCATTCCGGGACCGACGATGAGCAGTTCTTC	CASSHSGTDDEQFF
few	TRBJ2-1	TRBD2	TRBV27	TGTGCCAGCAGTCCCGGGACTAGCGGGAGTAATGAGCAGTTCTTC	CASSPGTSGSNEQFF
.	TRBJ2-5	.	TRBV18	TGTGCCAGCTCACCTGCTCAAGAGACCCAGTACTTC	CASSPAQETQYF
.	TRBJ1-1	.	TRBV18	TGTGCCAGCTCACCAGATCGGGGGAACACTGAAGCTTTCTTT	CASSPDRGNTEAFF
once	TRBJ1-2	.	TRBV6-2/TRBV6-3	TGTGCCAGCAGCTCCAACTATGGCTACACCTTC	CASSSNYGYTF
once	TRBJ2-1	.	TRBV7-3	TGTGCCAGCAGCTTAAGCGCCTTCTCCTACAATGAGCAGTTCTTC	CASSLSAFSYNEQFF
.	TRBJ2-3	.	TRBV5-1	TGCGCCAGCAGCGATGACAGAGCTAGCACAGATACGCAGTATTTT	CASSDDRASTDTQYF
.	TRBJ1-1	TRBD1	TRBV6-5	TGTGCCACCAAAACCGAGACAGGGACAGCTTTCTTT	CATKTETGTAFF
.	TRBJ2-7	TRBD1	TRBV7-8	TGTGCCAGCAGCCCGGGACAGACCTACGAGCAGTACTTC	CASSPGQTYEQYF
once	TRBJ1-2	TRBD1	TRBV28	TGTGCCAGCAGTTTGGACAGGTGGGGCCGGGGCTACACCTTC	CASSLDRWGRGYTF
.	TRBJ2-7	TRBD2	TRBV28	TGTGCCAGCAGTCCAACACAGGGACTAGCGGGACCCCTGGACTTC	CASSPTQGLAGPLDF
.	TRBJ1-1	TRBD1	TRBV6-5	TGTGCCAGCGAGCCGGGGACAGTTGCTGAAGCTTTCTTT	CASEPGTVAEAFF
.	TRBJ2-3	.	TRBV5-1	TGCGCCAGCAGCCTGGCCGGGGAGCATACGCAGTATTTT	CASSLAGEHTQYF